This TCR beta chain was captured by sequencing in a study of Ad26.COV2.S vaccination and SARS-CoV-2 variants. Study-level background: Recipients of Ad26.COV2.S got it intramuscularly, once or twice 56 days apart.

Here immunoSEQ multiplex PCR was the method, and the copy in TCRdb shows in-frame clones only, minus some. The sample has about 440,000 clones; about nine tenths are singletons. This sample's treatment: some 20 received Ad26.COV2.S at low or high dose, single or two shots; a few received placebo; per-sample allocation not given. Day 63 after the first vaccine or placebo injection was the time point for sampling. This clonotype was sampled from a person between 18 and 59 years old who received the Ad26.COV2.S COVID-19 vaccine or a placebo. The sample was peripheral blood, taken in a trial of Ad26.COV2.S vaccine versus placebo.

CDR3 loop: CASSHIRKGIEGGELFF. The CDR3 nucleotides read TGTGCCAGCAGTCACATTCGAAAGGGGATCGAGGGCGGGGAGCTGTTTTTT. The chain employs TRBV28 and TRBJ2-2, with D possibly being TRBD1 or TRBD2 (5 bases each). The CDR3 extends over 17 amino acids. Trimming shortened V by 5 bases and J by 7 bases, and 23 bases separated the two germline ends. Per the germline V gene, CDR1 is MDHEN and CDR2 is SYDVKM. The full variable domain, rest sourced from reference TRBV28 and TRBJ2-2, is DVKVTQSSRYLVKRTGEKVFLECVQDMDHENMFWYRQDPGLGLRLIYFSYDVKMKEKGDIPEGYSVSREKKERFSLILESASTNQTSMYLCASSHIRKGIEGGELFFGEGSRLTVL.